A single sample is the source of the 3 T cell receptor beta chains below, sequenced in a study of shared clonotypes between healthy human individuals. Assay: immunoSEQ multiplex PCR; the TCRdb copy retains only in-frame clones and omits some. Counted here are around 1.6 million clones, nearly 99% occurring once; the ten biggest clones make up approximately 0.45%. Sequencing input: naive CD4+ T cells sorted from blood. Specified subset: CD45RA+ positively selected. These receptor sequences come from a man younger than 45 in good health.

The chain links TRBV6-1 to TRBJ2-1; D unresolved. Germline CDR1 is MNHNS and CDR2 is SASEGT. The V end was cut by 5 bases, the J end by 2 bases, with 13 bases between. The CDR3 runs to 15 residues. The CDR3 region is CASSSGTPAYNEQFF. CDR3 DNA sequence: TGTGCCAGCAGTTCGGGCACCCCAGCCTACAATGAGCAGTTCTTC.

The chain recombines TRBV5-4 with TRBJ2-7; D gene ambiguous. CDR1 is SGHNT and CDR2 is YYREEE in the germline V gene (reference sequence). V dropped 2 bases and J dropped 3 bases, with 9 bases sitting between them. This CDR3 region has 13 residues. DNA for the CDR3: TGTGCCAGCAGCTTAGGGCGTTTCTACGAGCAGTACTTC. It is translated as CASSLGRFYEQYF.

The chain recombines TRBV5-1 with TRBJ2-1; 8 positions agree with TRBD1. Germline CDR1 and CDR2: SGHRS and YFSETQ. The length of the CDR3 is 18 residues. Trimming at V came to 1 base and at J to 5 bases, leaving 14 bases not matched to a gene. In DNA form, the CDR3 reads TGCGCCAGCAGCTTGTTCGCTTCCGCCAGGGGGCTCGACAATGAGCAGTTCTTC. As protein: CASSLFASARGLDNEQFF.